This passage covers 27 T cell receptor beta chains from one sample sequenced in a study of blood T cell repertoires in COVID-19 (dated by TCRdb to about 2020). Library construction relied on the immunoSEQ multiplex PCR assay. The table comes from immuneACCESS by way of TCRdb, which keeps in-frame sequences with V and J called. Part of the clones is missing from these tables; in studies checked, under half for an unresolved V gene and the rest for unknown reasons. The sample yields approximately 200,000 clones; approximately 81% were counted once. Jointly, the top ten make up roughly 20% of the sample. Sequenced input: PBMCs or T cells enriched from blood (not recorded which). The source is a man aged 40-49 years who had recovered from COVID-19.

The V and J genes are TRBV2 and TRBJ1-6; D may be TRBD1 (6 bases). The CDR3 covers 15 residues. Trimming removed 8 bases from V and 3 bases from J, with 14 bases in between. Germline V lookup: CDR1 SNHLY, CDR2 FYNNEI. The CDR3 DNA reads TGTGCCAGCGCTGTTGGGGGCATCTATAATTCACCCCTCCACTTT. It yields the protein CASAVGGIYNSPLHF. Variable domain in full (rest from reference TRBV2 and TRBJ1-6): EPEVTQTPSHQVTQMGQEVILRCVPISNHLYFYWYRQILGQKVEFLVSFYNNEISEKSEIFDDQFSVERPDGSNFTLKIRSTKLEDSAMYFCASAVGGIYNSPLHFGNGTRLTVT.

V gene TRBV19 combines with J gene TRBJ2-4, with 14 bases fitting TRBD2. V gave up 4 bases and J gave up 7 bases; unmatched junction bases: 9. CDR1 is LNHDA and CDR2 is SQIVND in the germline V gene (reference sequence). This CDR3 has 17 residues. The CDR3 nucleotides read TGTGCCAGTAGTAAGACTAGCGGGAGGGCCGTAGGGAACATTCAGTACTTC. Amino acid sequence: CASSKTSGRAVGNIQYF.

This chain connects TRBV4-1 to TRBJ2-1; 7 bases agree with TRBD2. Germline CDR1 MGHRA, CDR2 YSYEKL. CDR3 size: 18 residues. Trimming at V came to 0 bases and at J to 0 bases, leaving 8 bases not matched to a gene. The DNA for the CDR3 is TGCGCCAGCAGCCAAGATCTGTCGGGCGGGAGCTCCTACAATGAGCAGTTCTTC. Its protein product is CASSQDLSGGSSYNEQFF.

V gene TRBV29-1 combines with J gene TRBJ2-5; D possibly corresponds to TRBD2 (5 bases). Germline lookup yields CDR1 SQVTM and CDR2 ANQGSEA. CDR3 length equals 10 residues. V dropped 6 bases and J dropped 9 bases, with 11 bases sitting between them. CDR3: CSVPDGAQYF. DNA for the CDR3: TGCAGCGTCCCCGACGGGGCCCAGTACTTC.

As DNA, the CDR3 is TGCGCCAGCAGTGATATAGCGGCGAATGAGCAGTTCTTC. It codes for CASSDIAANEQFF. The chain joins TRBV10-2 to TRBJ2-1; D perhaps matches TRBD2 (6 bases). CDR1 and CDR2 from the germline V gene are WSHSY and SAAADI. Trimming removed 3 bases at V and 7 bases at J, with 10 bases between. The CDR3 covers 13 residues.

This clone appeared a few times. The chain has TRBV7-9 and TRBJ2-5; 8 bases are a match to TRBD1. Germline V gene lookup returns CDR1 SEHNR and CDR2 FQNEAQ (reference sequence). V dropped 3 bases and J dropped 5; count of bases not matched to a gene: 8. The CDR3 consists of 15 residues. CDR3 sequence reads: CASSFGQGGWETQYF. CDR3 nucleotides: TGTGCCAGCAGCTTTGGACAGGGTGGTTGGGAGACCCAGTACTTC.

The chain is built from TRBV6-1 and TRBJ2-2; 12 positions agree with TRBD2. CDR3 length: 17 residues. The V gene end was trimmed by 4 bases and the J gene end by 3 bases; junction bases not matched to a gene: 6. CDR1 MNHNS and CDR2 SASEGT come from the germline V gene. Here the CDR3 reads CASSAPSGRADTGELFF. The CDR3 region has the DNA TGTGCCAGCAGTGCCCCTAGCGGGAGGGCCGACACCGGGGAGCTGTTTTTT.

This clone has just a few counts. The rearrangement joins TRBV27 to TRBJ2-7; a possible D gene is TRBD2 (6 bases). There are 13 residues in the CDR3. The germline CDR1 and CDR2 sequences are MNHEY and SMNVEV (reference sequence). V was trimmed by 6 bases and J by 3 bases, leaving 12 bases between them. CDR3 sequence: CASSGTLDYEQYF. For the CDR3, the DNA is TGTGCCAGCAGCGGGACTCTGGACTACGAGCAGTACTTC.

The chain couples TRBV11-2 to TRBJ1-2, with TRBD1 matching over 8 bases. Per germline, CDR1 SGHAT and CDR2 FQNNGV. The CDR3 length is 14 residues. The J segment lost 4 bases and the V segment lost 5 bases, leaving 6 bases of the junction unmatched. The CDR3 sequence is CASSGLGQGYGYTF. The CDR3, as DNA: TGTGCCAGCAGCGGCTTAGGACAGGGCTATGGCTACACCTTC.

This clone was seen a single time. The chain has TRBV2 and TRBJ2-5; TRBD2 agrees at 8 bases. Germline CDR1 reads SNHLY; CDR2 reads FYNNEI. The CDR3 is 16 amino acids. V shed 3 bases, J shed 2 bases, and the junction held 8 bases outside the gene matches. CDR3 region: CASSEEASGPQETQYF. Here the CDR3 DNA reads TGTGCCAGCAGTGAGGAGGCTAGCGGGCCACAAGAGACCCAGTACTTC. Full variable domain (rest looked up from reference TRBV2 and TRBJ2-5): EPEVTQTPSHQVTQMGQEVILRCVPISNHLYFYWYRQILGQKVEFLVSFYNNEISEKSEIFDDQFSVERPDGSNFTLKIRSTKLEDSAMYFCASSEEASGPQETQYFGPGTRLLVL.

The chain joins TRBV4-1 to TRBJ2-5; 7 bases align to TRBD1. CDR3 length: 13 residues. With 6 bases clipped from V and 1 base from J, the junction kept 2 bases outside the gene matches. The germline V gene has CDR1 MGHRA and CDR2 YSYEKL. The CDR3 region is CASSRQGQETQYF. CDR3 nucleotides: TGCGCCAGCAGTCGACAGGGCCAAGAGACCCAGTACTTC.

The chain uses TRBV11-3 and TRBJ1-1, with 9 positions matching TRBD1. This CDR3 spans 15 amino acids. J gave up 4 bases and V 5 bases, and 8 bases lay outside the gene matches. The germline V gene encodes CDR1 SGHNT and CDR2 YENEEA. The CDR3 sequence is CASSTHRGRGTEAFF. The CDR3 nucleotides read TGTGCCAGCAGCACTCACAGGGGGCGGGGCACTGAAGCTTTCTTT. The full variable domain, its missing parts supplied by reference TRBV11-3 and TRBJ1-1, is EAGVVQSPRYKIIEKKQPVAFWCNPISGHNTLYWYLQNLGQGPELLIRYENEEAVDDSQLPKDRFSAERLKGVDSTLKIQPAELGDSAVYLCASSTHRGRGTEAFFGQGTRLTVV.

The CDR3 region has the DNA TGTGCCAGCAGCTTTCAGGGGATCTCCTACAATGAGCAGTTCTTC. Its protein product is CASSFQGISYNEQFF. V is TRBV5-6 and J is TRBJ2-1; D is perhaps TRBD1 (6 bases). V gave up 2 bases and J gave up 0 bases, with 9 bases separating them. The CDR3 covers 15 residues. Per the germline V gene, CDR1 is SGHDT and CDR2 is YYEEEE.

The V and J genes are TRBV9 and TRBJ2-5, with D maybe TRBD1 (6 bases). V dropped 0 bases and J dropped 2 bases, with 17 bases sitting between them. Germline V gene data show CDR1 as SGDLS and CDR2 as YYNGEE. The CDR3 is 17 amino acids. In DNA, the CDR3 is TGTGCCAGCAGCGTAGAGGTCTCAGGGGCCGGGCAAGAGACCCAGTACTTC. Protein product: CASSVEVSGAGQETQYF.

The J gene is TRBJ1-2, the V gene TRBV27; 7 nucleotides line up with TRBD1. The junction had 3 bases not matched to a gene; V was cut back by 5 bases and J by 3 bases. The CDR3 runs 13 residues. Germline CDR1 is MNHEY and CDR2 is SMNVEV (reference sequence). DNA of the CDR3: TGTGCCAGCAGTCCCAGGGGGGACTATGGCTACACCTTC. This translates into CASSPRGDYGYTF.

This clone has only a few counts. The V gene is TRBV5-1, the J gene TRBJ2-2, with D possibly matching TRBD2 (6 bases). The V gene lost 0 bases and the J gene lost 4 bases, with 16 bases spanning the gap. CDR1 SGHRS and CDR2 YFSETQ come from the germline V gene. CDR3 length: 17 residues. This CDR3 is CASSLGRPGRSTGELFF. The CDR3 DNA reads TGCGCCAGCAGCTTGGGGAGGCCGGGGAGGAGCACCGGGGAGCTGTTTTTT.

The chain employs TRBV5-1 and TRBJ2-4; 7 nucleotides agree with TRBD2. Trimming cost V 4 bases and J 0 bases; bases outside gene matches: 7. Germline V lookup: CDR1 SGHRS, CDR2 YFSETQ. This CDR3 region has 16 residues. The CDR3 nucleotides are TGCGCCAGCAGCCCGTCGGGGGGTCTAGCCAAAAACATTCAGTACTTC. It encodes CASSPSGGLAKNIQYF.

This chain joins TRBV4-1 and TRBJ2-3, with D uncertain. The CDR3 length is 15 residues. With 0 bases removed from V and 2 bases from J, the gap between germline ends came to 9 bases. Germline V gives CDR1 MGHRA, CDR2 YSYEKL. CDR3 sequence reads: CASSQENRDTDTQYF. In DNA, the CDR3 is TGCGCCAGCAGCCAAGAGAACCGAGACACAGATACGCAGTATTTT.

This clone was counted at least ten times. V usage is TRBV6-4 and J usage is TRBJ2-3, with TRBD2 identical over 13 bases. In germline, CDR1 is MRHNA, CDR2 SNTAGT. The CDR3 consists of 16 residues. Germline trimming cut 0 bases from V and 4 bases from J; bases unmatched to any gene: 1. This CDR3 reads CASSDSGLAGADTQYF. In nucleotides, the CDR3 is TGTGCCAGCAGTGACTCAGGACTAGCGGGGGCAGATACGCAGTATTTT.

This rearrangement joins TRBV18 to TRBJ1-5; D remains ambiguous. This CDR3 has 16 residues. Germline V gives CDR1 KGHSH, CDR2 LQKENI. V lost 0 bases and J lost 2, with 11 bases in between. The CDR3, as DNA: TGTGCCAGCTCACCACCGTCCAGGATGGGCAATCAGCCCCAGCATTTT. Amino acids: CASSPPSRMGNQPQHF.

The J gene is TRBJ1-1, the V gene TRBV18; 8 nucleotides line up with TRBD1. This CDR3 has 15 residues. From germline, CDR1 is KGHSH and CDR2 LQKENI. V lost 6 bases to trimming and J lost 1 base; unmatched junction nucleotides: 7. The DNA of the CDR3 is TGTGCCAGCTCGCTTGGACAGGGAGGGAACACTGAAGCTTTCTTT. Translation gives CASSLGQGGNTEAFF.

The chain links TRBV6-5 to TRBJ1-5; TRBD1 matches 7 bases. There are 15 residues in the CDR3. Trimming took 6 bases from V and 2 from J; bases not matched to a gene: 7. Germline V gives CDR1 MNHEY, CDR2 SVGAGI. For the CDR3, the DNA is TGTGCCAGCAGCCGGGACAGCCTGGGCAATCAGCCCCAGCATTTT. Protein product: CASSRDSLGNQPQHF.

The chain joins TRBV27 to TRBJ2-3; 9 bases are shared with TRBD2. The CDR3 spans 12 residues. V lost 10 bases to trimming and J lost 7 bases; unmatched junction nucleotides: 6. The germline gives CDR1 MNHEY, CDR2 SMNVEV (reference sequence). In DNA form, the CDR3 reads TGTGCCACCGCGGGGGGGAGAAATACGCAGTATTTT. It codes for CATAGGRNTQYF.

V usage is TRBV7-2 and J usage is TRBJ2-6, with 7 bases identical to TRBD2. J gave up 2 bases and V 2 bases, and 3 bases lay outside the gene matches. Germline assignment: CDR1 SGHTA and CDR2 FQGNSA. This CDR3 spans 16 amino acids. The CDR3 sequence: CASSLRRGTGANVLTF. The CDR3 DNA follows: TGTGCCAGCAGCTTACGGCGGGGGACTGGGGCCAACGTCCTGACTTTC.

This rearrangement joins TRBV5-1 to TRBJ1-2; D is unclear. CDR1 and CDR2 from the germline V gene are SGHRS and YFSETQ. Trimming took off 0 bases at V and 0 bases at J, with 9 bases between the two ends. CDR3 length equals 15 residues. CDR3 loop: CASSLEREANYGYTF. In nucleotides, the CDR3 is TGCGCCAGCAGCTTGGAGAGGGAGGCTAACTATGGCTACACCTTC.

The chain carries TRBV6-1 and TRBJ2-5, with TRBD2 matching over 11 bases. The CDR3 has 15 amino acids. Trimming at V came to 1 base and at J to 5 bases, leaving 3 bases not matched to a gene. The germline V gene has CDR1 MNHNS and CDR2 SASEGT. For the CDR3, the DNA is TGTGCCAGCAGTGAAGATCGGACTAGCGGGGAGACCCAGTACTTC. Translated, it gives CASSEDRTSGETQYF.

The CDR3 loop reads CASSSGGNRDTIYF. CDR3 coding DNA: TGTGCCAGCAGTTCAGGAGGCAACAGAGACACCATATATTTT. The V and J genes are TRBV28 and TRBJ1-3, with D unclear. The ends were cut back, 4 bases at V and 8 bases at J, with 15 bases in the middle. This CDR3 region has 14 residues. Germline loops: CDR1 MDHEN, CDR2 SYDVKM. Full variable domain (remainder filled in from reference TRBV28 and TRBJ1-3): DVKVTQSSRYLVKRTGEKVFLECVQDMDHENMFWYRQDPGLGLRLIYFSYDVKMKEKGDIPEGYSVSREKKERFSLILESASTNQTSMYLCASSSGGNRDTIYFGEGSWLTVV.